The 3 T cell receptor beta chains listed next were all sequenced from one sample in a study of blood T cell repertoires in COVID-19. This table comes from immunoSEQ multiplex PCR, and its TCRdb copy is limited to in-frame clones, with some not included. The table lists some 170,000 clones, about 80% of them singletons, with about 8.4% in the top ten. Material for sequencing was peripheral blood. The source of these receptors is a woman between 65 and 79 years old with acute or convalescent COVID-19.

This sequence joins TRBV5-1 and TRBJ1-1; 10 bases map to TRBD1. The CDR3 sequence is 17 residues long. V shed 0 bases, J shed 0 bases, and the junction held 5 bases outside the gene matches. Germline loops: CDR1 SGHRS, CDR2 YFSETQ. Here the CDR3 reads CASSLGTGGGLNTEAFF. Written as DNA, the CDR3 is TGCGCCAGCAGCTTGGGGACAGGGGGAGGGCTGAACACTGAAGCTTTCTTT.

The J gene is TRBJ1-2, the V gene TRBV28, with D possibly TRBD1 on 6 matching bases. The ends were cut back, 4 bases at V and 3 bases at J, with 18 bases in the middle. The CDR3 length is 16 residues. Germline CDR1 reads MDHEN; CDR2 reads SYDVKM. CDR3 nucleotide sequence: TGTGCCAGCAGTTCAGGGGTAGGGCAGGGACACTATGGCTACACCTTC. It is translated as CASSSGVGQGHYGYTF.

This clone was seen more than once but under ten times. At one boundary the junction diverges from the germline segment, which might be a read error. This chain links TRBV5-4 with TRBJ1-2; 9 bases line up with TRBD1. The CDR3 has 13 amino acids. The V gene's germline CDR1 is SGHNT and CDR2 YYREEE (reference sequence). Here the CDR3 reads CASSLDRGDGYTF. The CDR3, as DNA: TGTGCCAGCAGTTTGGACAGGGGCGATGGCTACACCTTC. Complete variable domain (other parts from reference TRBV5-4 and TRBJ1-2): ETGVTQSPTHLIKTRGQQVTLRCSSQSGHNTVSWYQQALGQGPQFIFQYYREEENGRGNFPPRFSGLQFPNYSSELNVNALELDDSALYLCASSLDRGDGYTFGSGTRLTVV.